This T cell receptor (beta chain) was captured by sequencing in a study of blood T cell repertoires in COVID-19. On the study more broadly: COVID-19 samples from acute and convalescent phases originated in the United States, Italy and Spain. From T cells, B-cell-depleted T cells, or PBMCs came the material, which was cDNA or gDNA.

Authors' methods: The authors estimated nucleated cell counts from reference gene primer amplification. The assay was immunoSEQ multiplex PCR, and TCRdb's table has in-frame clones only and misses some. The DNA gave D and trimming, while V, J and clone size come from that table. The sample consists of some 140,000 clones, over 65% of them appearing once. The length of the CDR3 is 11 residues. V lost 10 bases, J lost 8 bases, and 14 bases lay in between. Per the germline V gene, CDR1 is MNHEY and CDR2 is SVGAGI. The chain uses TRBV6-5 and TRBJ1-2; no reliable D call. Source material: peripheral blood. This sequence was found in an older man with acute or convalescent COVID-19. The CDR3 DNA reads as TGTGCCATCGGCGGCACGTACGGCTACACCTTC. It specifies CAIGGTYGYTF.